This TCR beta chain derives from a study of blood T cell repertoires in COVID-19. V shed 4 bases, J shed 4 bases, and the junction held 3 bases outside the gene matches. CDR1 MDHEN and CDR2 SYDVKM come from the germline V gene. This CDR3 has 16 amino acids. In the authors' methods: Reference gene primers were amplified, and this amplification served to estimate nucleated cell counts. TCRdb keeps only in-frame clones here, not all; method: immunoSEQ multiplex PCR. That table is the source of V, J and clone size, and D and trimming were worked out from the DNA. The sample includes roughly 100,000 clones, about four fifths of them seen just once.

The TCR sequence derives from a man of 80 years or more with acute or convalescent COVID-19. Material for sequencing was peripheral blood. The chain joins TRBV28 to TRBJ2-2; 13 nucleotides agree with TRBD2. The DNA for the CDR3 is TGTGCCAGCAGTTGGACTAGCGGGAGAGGCACCGGGGAGCTGTTTTTT. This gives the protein CASSWTSGRGTGELFF.